The subject of this entry is one T cell receptor (beta chain). Its specificity is unknown. The sample comes from a study of memory CD4+ T cells and cytomegalovirus serostatus. Repertoires were generated with immunoSEQ multiplex PCR, while TCRdb's copy carries only in-frame clones and drops some. The repertoire holds some 49,000 clones, approximately 78% seen once, with around 0.91% in the top ten. V lost 4 bases to trimming and J lost 6 bases; unmatched junction nucleotides: 6. The length of the CDR3 is 14 residues. Germline loops: CDR1 MNHEY, CDR2 SVGAGI. Overall study results and limits: The CMV-associated TCR signature appears largely within the CD4+ memory repertoire. Each of 55 to 80 CMV-associated TCRbeta sequences occurred in one to five individuals.

Single viable CD3+CD4+CD8-CD45RO+ cells were sorted as the memory CD4+ T cells. Serum IgG to CMV pp150, pp28, p38 and p52 defined serostatus. Total CD4+ T cells were enriched by CD4 positive selection. Sequencing was carried out using memory CD4+ T cells from blood. The source of this sequence is an adult in good health and CMV-seronegative. The J gene is TRBJ1-1, the V gene TRBV6-5; the match to TRBD1 covers 9 bases. CDR3 amino acids: CASSFGTGMAEAFF. The DNA for the CDR3 is TGTGCCAGCAGTTTTGGGACAGGGATGGCTGAAGCTTTCTTT.